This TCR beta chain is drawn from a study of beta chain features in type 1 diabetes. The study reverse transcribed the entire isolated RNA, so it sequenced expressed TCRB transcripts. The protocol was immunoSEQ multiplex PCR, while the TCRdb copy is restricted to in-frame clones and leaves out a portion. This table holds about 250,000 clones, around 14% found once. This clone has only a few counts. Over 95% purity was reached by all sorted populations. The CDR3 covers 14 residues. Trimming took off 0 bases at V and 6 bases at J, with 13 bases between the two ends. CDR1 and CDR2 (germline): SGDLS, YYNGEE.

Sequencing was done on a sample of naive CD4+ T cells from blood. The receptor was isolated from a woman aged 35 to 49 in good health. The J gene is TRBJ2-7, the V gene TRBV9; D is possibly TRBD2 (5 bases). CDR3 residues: CASSVGSGTREQYF. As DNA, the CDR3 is TGTGCCAGCAGCGTAGGGAGCGGTACGCGCGAGCAGTACTTC.